This TCR beta chain was sequenced during a study of CD8+CD57+ T cells in acquired aplastic anemia. Study summary: CD4+ and CD8+ cells, once sorted, gave DNA averaging around 3.4 ug.

With 6 bases removed from V and 5 bases from J, the gap between germline ends came to 11 bases. The CDR3 spans 12 residues. CDR1 is LNHDA, CDR2 SQIVND, per germline (reference sequence). Profiling that covered TCR beta VDJ and CDR3 relied on genomic DNA as its template. TCRdb ran MiXCR on the reads and lists one entry per CDR3 protein. The sample includes around 150,000 distinct CDR3 sequences, roughly 50% of them seen just once. For sequencing, patients were chosen who had shown expansion of CD8+CD57+ cells by flow cytometry. This clonotype originated in a human donor with aplastic anemia. Specimen: sorted CD4+, CD8+, or CD8+CD57+ T cells (not recorded which) from PBMCs. This chain links TRBV19 with TRBJ2-7, with D unresolved. CDR3 coding DNA: TGTGCCAGTAGCGGTGTTTACAACGAGCAGTACTTC. Its protein is CASSGVYNEQYF.